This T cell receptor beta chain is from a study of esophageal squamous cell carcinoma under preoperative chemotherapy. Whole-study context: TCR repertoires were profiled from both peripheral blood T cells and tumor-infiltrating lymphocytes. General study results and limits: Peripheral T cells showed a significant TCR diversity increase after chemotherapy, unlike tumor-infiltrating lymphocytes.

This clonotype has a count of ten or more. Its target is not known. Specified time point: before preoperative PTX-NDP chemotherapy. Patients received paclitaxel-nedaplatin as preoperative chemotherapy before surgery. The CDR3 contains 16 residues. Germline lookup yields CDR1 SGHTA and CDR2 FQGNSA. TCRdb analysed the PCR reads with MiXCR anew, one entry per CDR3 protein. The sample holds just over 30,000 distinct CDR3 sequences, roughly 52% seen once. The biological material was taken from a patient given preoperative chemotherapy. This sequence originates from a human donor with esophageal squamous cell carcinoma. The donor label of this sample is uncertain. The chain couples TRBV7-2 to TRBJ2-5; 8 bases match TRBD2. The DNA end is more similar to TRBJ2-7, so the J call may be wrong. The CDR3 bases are TGTGCCAGCAGCTTACTCCATCGGGAGGGCCTCTACGAGCAGTACTTC. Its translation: CASSLLHREGLYEQYF.